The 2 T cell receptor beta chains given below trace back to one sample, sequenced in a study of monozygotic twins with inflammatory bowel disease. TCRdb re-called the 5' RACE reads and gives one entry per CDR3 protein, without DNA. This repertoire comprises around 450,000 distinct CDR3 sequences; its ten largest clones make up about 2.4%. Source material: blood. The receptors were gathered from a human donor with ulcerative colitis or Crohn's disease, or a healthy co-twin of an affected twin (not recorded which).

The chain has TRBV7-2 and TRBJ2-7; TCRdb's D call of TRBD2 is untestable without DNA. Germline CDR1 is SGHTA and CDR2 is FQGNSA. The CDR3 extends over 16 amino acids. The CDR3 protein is CASRFSRGLAAGEQYF.

The CDR3 here is CASRYGTWETQYF. The rearrangement links TRBV6-5 to TRBJ2-5; lacking DNA, the TRBD1 call made by TCRdb goes unchecked. The CDR3 covers 13 residues. Germline CDR1 and CDR2: MNHEY and SVGAGI.